These T cell receptor beta chains were read from a single sample in a study of radiation and T cells in renal cell carcinoma. Using immunoSEQ multiplex PCR, the repertoire was profiled, and TCRdb retains in-frame clones only, with some absent. Of 140,000 to 150,000 clones in the sample, roughly 90% were seen once. The sample in question was blood, obtained from a patient whose treatment included radiotherapy and nephrectomy. These receptors came from a woman in her 50s with renal cell carcinoma. Each CDR3 is given with its conserved first and last residue. Fields, in order: V gene, D gene, J gene, clone size, CDR3 protein, CDR3 DNA. The D gene is left open where the match is weak. Only part of the rows carry a size: once, few, many, or a class if the clone is expanded.

TRBV19	-	TRBJ1-3	-	CASRRDTRNTIYF	TGTGCCAGTAGGAGGGACACCAGAAACACCATATATTTT
TRBV5-1	-	TRBJ1-3	-	CASSIPGQHGNTIYF	TGCGCCAGCAGCATACCGGGACAACATGGAAACACCATATATTTT
TRBV5-1	TRBD2	TRBJ2-3	-	CASSVKTSGVLTDTQYF	TGCGCCAGCAGCGTCAAGACTAGCGGGGTCCTCACAGATACGCAGTATTTT
TRBV5-8	-	TRBJ2-5	-	CASSLGQQETQYF	TGTGCCAGCAGCTTGGGGCAGCAAGAGACCCAGTACTTC
TRBV18	TRBD2	TRBJ2-1	-	CASSPGLAGGPHNEQFF	TGTGCCAGCTCACCAGGTCTAGCGGGGGGGCCCCACAATGAGCAGTTCTTC
TRBV9	-	TRBJ2-1	-	CASSVVASIRAGGYNEQFF	TGTGCCAGCAGCGTAGTGGCTTCGATCAGGGCAGGTGGATACAATGAGCAGTTCTTC
TRBV27	-	TRBJ2-2	-	CASSPQGNTGELFF	TGTGCCAGCAGTCCCCAGGGGAACACCGGGGAGCTGTTTTTT
TRBV18	-	TRBJ1-5	-	CASSLRDSNQPQHF	TGTGCCAGCTCACTCAGGGATAGCAATCAGCCCCAGCATTTT
TRBV9	-	TRBJ2-3	-	CASSVASRALDRDTQYF	TGTGCCAGCAGCGTCGCCTCCCGGGCCCTCGATCGTGATACGCAGTATTTT
TRBV28	-	TRBJ1-1	few	CASRGGGSTTEAFF	TGTGCCAGCAGGGGAGGGGGGTCGACCACTGAAGCTTTCTTT
TRBV2	-	TRBJ1-2	-	CASSEALLGYTF	TGTGCCAGCAGTGAAGCGCTTTTGGGCTACACCTTC
TRBV28	-	TRBJ2-1	-	CASRSGAYYNEQFF	TGTGCCAGCCGCTCGGGAGCTTACTACAATGAGCAGTTCTTC
TRBV5-6	TRBD1	TRBJ1-6	-	CASSLEGQVEQYGSPLHF	TGTGCCAGCAGCTTGGAGGGACAGGTGGAACAATATGGGTCACCCCTCCACTTT
TRBV2	TRBD1	TRBJ1-1	many	CASSGQGRGTEAFF	TGTGCCAGCAGCGGACAGGGACGTGGCACTGAAGCTTTCTTT
TRBV27	-	TRBJ2-7	-	CASSLSPGYEQYF	TGTGCCAGCAGTTTGTCACCCGGCTACGAGCAGTACTTC
TRBV11-2	-	TRBJ2-7	-	CASSLAGASYEQYF	TGTGCCAGCAGCTTAGCTGGGGCCTCCTACGAGCAGTACTTC
TRBV7-2	-	TRBJ2-1	-	CASSPQGRDYNEQFF	TGTGCCAGCAGCCCACAGGGGCGGGATTACAATGAGCAGTTCTTC
TRBV7-9	-	TRBJ2-1	few	CASTRAHEQFF	TGTGCCAGCACGAGGGCTCATGAGCAGTTCTTC
TRBV9	-	TRBJ1-1	-	CASSNQGRTEAFF	TGTGCCAGCAGCAATCAGGGGAGGACTGAAGCTTTCTTT
TRBV5-1	-	TRBJ1-5	-	CASSLGDFSNQPQHF	TGCGCCAGCAGCTTGGGGGATTTTAGCAATCAGCCCCAGCATTTT
TRBV6-5	-	TRBJ2-5	-	CASTTGGGSQETQYF	TGTGCCAGCACCACCGGGGGAGGTTCACAAGAGACCCAGTACTTC
TRBV4-3	-	TRBJ1-1	-	CASSRPHRRGAEAFF	TGCGCCAGCAGCCGACCCCACCGGCGGGGGGCTGAAGCTTTCTTT
TRBV27	-	TRBJ2-7	-	CASRVGTLRGYEQYF	TGTGCCAGCAGAGTTGGGACCCTTCGGGGATACGAGCAGTACTTC
TRBV7-2	-	TRBJ2-7	-	CASSTPLVVEQYF	TGTGCCAGCAGCACCCCTCTAGTTGTAGAGCAGTACTTC
TRBV10-3	-	TRBJ2-3	-	CATGPAEGGSQYF	TGTGCCACCGGGCCAGCGGAGGGGGGATCGCAGTATTTT
TRBV27	-	TRBJ1-2	-	CASSLSGQLTNYGYTF	TGTGCCAGCAGTTTGTCGGGCCAGCTAACTAACTATGGCTACACCTTC
TRBV7-9	-	TRBJ2-2	once	CASSLGGSSGELFF	TGTGCCAGCAGCTTAGGTGGTAGCTCCGGGGAGCTGTTTTTT
TRBV10-2	-	TRBJ1-4	-	CASSESMTTNEKLFF	TGCGCCAGCAGTGAGTCGATGACAACTAATGAAAAACTGTTTTTT
TRBV4-3	-	TRBJ2-2	-	CASSQDSDTGELFF	TGCGCCAGCAGCCAAGATAGTGACACCGGGGAGCTGTTTTTT
TRBV10-1	-	TRBJ2-7	few	CASSDSYEQYF	TGCGCCAGCAGTGACAGCTACGAGCAGTACTTC
TRBV7-3	TRBD1	TRBJ1-1	-	CASSLIGTANTEAFF	TGTGCCAGCAGCTTAATAGGGACAGCGAACACTGAAGCTTTCTTT
TRBV7-2	TRBD2	TRBJ2-7	-	CASSVRTSGDYEQYF	TGTGCCAGCAGCGTCCGGACTAGCGGGGACTACGAGCAGTACTTC
TRBV18	-	TRBJ2-1	-	CASSPPASDNEQFF	TGTGCCAGCTCACCACCGGCCTCCGACAATGAGCAGTTCTTC